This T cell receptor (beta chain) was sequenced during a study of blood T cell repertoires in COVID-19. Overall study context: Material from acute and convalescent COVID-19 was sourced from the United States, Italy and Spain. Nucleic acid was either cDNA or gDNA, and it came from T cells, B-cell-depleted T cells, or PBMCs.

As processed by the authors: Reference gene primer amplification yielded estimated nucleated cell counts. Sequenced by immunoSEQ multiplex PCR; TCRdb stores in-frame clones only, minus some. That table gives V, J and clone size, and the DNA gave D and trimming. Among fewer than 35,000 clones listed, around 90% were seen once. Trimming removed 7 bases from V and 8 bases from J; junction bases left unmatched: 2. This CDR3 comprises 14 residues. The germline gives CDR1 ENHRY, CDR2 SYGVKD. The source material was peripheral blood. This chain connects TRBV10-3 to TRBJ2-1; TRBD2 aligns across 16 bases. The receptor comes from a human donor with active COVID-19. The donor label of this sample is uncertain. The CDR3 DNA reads TGTGCCATCACGGGACTAGCGGGAGGGGATGAGCAGTTCTTC. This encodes CAITGLAGGDEQFF.